This is a list of T cell receptor beta chains from one sample in a study of blood T cells in healthy people across ages. One entry per CDR3 protein results from TCRdb running MiXCR on the 5' RACE reads. Among 500,000 to 650,000 distinct CDR3 sequences listed, around 27% were seen once. In addition, the sample was reused for a study of T cells of mothers and their children.

The sample comprised blood. These receptors all stem from a boy aged 2-9 years in good health. Each CDR3 is given with its conserved first and last residue. The D gene is left open where the match is weak. Clone size, where shown, is once, few, many, or a class for clones that have expanded.

V gene | D gene | clone size | CDR3 protein
TRBV7-9 | . | . | CASRSSNNEQFF
TRBV3-1 | . | . | CASSQGPAGSYNEQFF
TRBV4-1 | . | . | CASSQLGQTGLNEQFF
TRBV24-1 | . | . | CATSDNKGAGSEQFF
TRBV30 | . | few | CAWSVRRKDEKLFF
TRBV11-2 | . | few | CASSVGPGPYGYTF
TRBV7-2 | . | few | CASSWASETQYF
TRBV6-5 | TRBD2 | many | CASRPGLAGQTQYF
TRBV6-5 | . | . | CASRLSLFTDTQYF
TRBV5-1 | . | . | CASSPDSIEAFF
TRBV7-2 | . | many | CASSLKRDQETQYF
TRBV20-1 | TRBD2 | . | CSAFSPGGVGINEQFF
TRBV12-3/TRBV12-4 | TRBD1 | . | CASSFQGGEQFF
TRBV3-1 | . | few | CASSSIQGSTEAFF
TRBV29-1 | . | . | CSFRSGDEQFF
TRBV7-9 | . | . | CASSLEATNEELFF
TRBV12-3/TRBV12-4 | . | few | CASIEGQNTGELFF
TRBV6-5 | . | . | CASSYSGDGEQYF
TRBV12-3/TRBV12-4 | . | . | CASSLGLTGYGYTF
TRBV7-2 | TRBD2 | few | CASRGLAGGKADTQYF
TRBV10-3 | TRBD2 | once | CAIRSPTSTETQYF
TRBV5-1 | TRBD2 | . | CASSFGLAATDTQYF
TRBV20-1 | . | . | CSARDWAGDNYEQYF
TRBV9 | . | few | CASSVERGGNTGELFF
TRBV27 | TRBD2 | few | CASSRGLAVIQETQYF
TRBV7-2 | . | . | CASSSRDWGLQETQYF
TRBV9 | . | few | CASSPTGASDWEQYF
TRBV7-3 | TRBD1 | . | CASSSTGVRGSYNEQFF
TRBV6-4 | . | . | CASRPRDVSNYGYTF
TRBV6-2/TRBV6-3 | . | . | CASSYGGAGLAKNIQYF
TRBV6-2/TRBV6-3 | . | . | CASSSRSNQPQHF
TRBV7-9 | TRBD2 | few | CAIPTASGLANTGELFF
TRBV20-1 | . | . | CSARSGWGEQYF
TRBV4-1 | . | . | CASSQRTVSGREQYF
TRBV7-7 | . | few | CASSFAGSDTQYF
TRBV20-1 | TRBD1 | . | CSASLTGVYGYTF
TRBV27 | TRBD2 | . | CASTKLGTSGGASYNEQFF
TRBV3-1 | . | . | CASSPNSRTRSHGYTF
TRBV11-2 | TRBD2 | few | CASSSYSGTSESYEQYF
TRBV6-5 | . | . | CASGQSGATYEQYF
TRBV20-1 | TRBD2 | few | CSAIGASRDYLNPEQYF
TRBV11-2 | . | . | CARPRQTNTGELFF
TRBV5-4 | . | . | CASSLGSDPYGYTF
TRBV18 | TRBD1 | . | CASSPGQGATGNTIYF
TRBV6-2/TRBV6-3 | . | few | CASSRGTAYRPYGYTF
TRBV12-3/TRBV12-4 | . | . | CASSFGVWETQYF
TRBV7-9 | . | few | CASSPRTVTNSPLHF
TRBV29-1 | TRBD2 | . | CSVDPGLANYNEQFF
TRBV30 | . | . | CAWSVLANTEAFF
TRBV20-1 | . | few | CSAAFPQDNQPQHF
TRBV6-2/TRBV6-3 | TRBD1 | few | CASSTRDRVGEKLFF
TRBV28 | TRBD2 | . | CASRKLAGGGAETQYF
TRBV10-3 | TRBD2 | . | CAISPRTSGATDTQYF